This TCR beta chain is drawn from a study of human T cells and chemical hapten exposure listed by TCRdb under 2021. At the level of the whole study: For sensitization, 2% DPC in acetone was applied to an approximately 2 cm by approximately 2 cm area of upper inner arm skin. Patients additionally received weekly therapeutic DPC doses to the scalp throughout the approximately 25-week study period. Blood for TCR sequencing was provided by twenty-nine alopecia patients at one to four time points (pre-sensitization, 2, 6 and 24 weeks). The study tracked peripheral blood TCR repertoire changes in vivo during primary and secondary sensitization to the hapten diphenylcyclopropenone (DPC) in alopecia patients. Patch testing was done on the upper back using Finn chambers containing 0.01% DPC, and results were scored after 6 days according to International Contact Dermatitis Research Group standards. The mostly female patient cohort included alopecia areata with under or over 50% scalp involvement, alopecia totalis and alopecia universalis. The libraries were sequenced as a pool, and the TCR yield per sample differed mostly because of small variations in library volumes within the pool. Blood samples were taken from patients before sensitization (week 0) and then at 2, 6 and about 24 weeks after DPC sensitization. What the authors observed across the whole study: Alopecia, a presumed autoimmune disease, was present in all patients, so the immune response of the patients might differ from that of healthy individuals. DPC sensitization did not change the number of TCRs with a frequency above 1 in 1000, and there was no evidence of changes in global repertoire structure. Patch test score was positively correlated with the number of PT1 expanded TCRs, with significance at thresholds 8, 16 and 32 but not at 4. Significantly more large CDR3 similarity clusters were formed by expanded TCRs than by pre-sensitization or healthy control sets, consistent with antigen-driven responses. Repeated subsampling changed both the strength of the expansion versus patch-test correlation and the threshold at which the correlation became significant.

This clonotype was observed a handful of times. There is no known antigen for this receptor. Base qualities are not provided; no much larger clone lies one nucleotide away. The library was prepared using RACE. TCRdb records NextSeq 500 as the sequencer. Library preparation attached unique molecular identifiers to individual cDNA molecules for quantitative, reproducible TCR counting. Both TCR alpha and TCR beta chains were sequenced from each blood RNA sample. The authors' analysis ran thus. The median number of TCRs per sample was roughly 100,000, ranging from about 20,000 to 690,600. V, J and CDR3 annotation of the TCR reads was performed with the Decombinator software suite. Every sample was subsampled to the same number of TCRs (28,000) for the PS versus PT1 abundance plots. TCRs were defined as expanded if absent before sensitization and observed at least eight times at the 2-week time point. TCRdb cleaned the public reads at Q25 with fastp, built clones with MiXCR and kept in-frame beta chains. One record per CDR3 amino acid sequence lists the most common genes and DNA. TCRdb's processing, not the authors', yielded these V and J calls. Within this sample are roughly 98,000 distinct CDR3 sequences, with over 10% of them counted one time only. Over 2% of the sample rests with the top ten.

Counted from cysteine to phenylalanine, this CDR3 has 14 amino acids. Kept here is only the CDR3 DNA, which spans 42 bases and is read in frame from base 1. CDR1 DFQATT and CDR2 SNEGSKA were looked up in the germline V gene (reference sequence). For this chain, trimming is 5 bases at the V end and 5 bases at the J end, and the number of junction bases without a gene match is 7. According to the study, the label for this sample's time point signals: patch test 1, 2 weeks after DPC sensitization. The label giving this sample's treatment or condition can be read as: therapeutic diphenylcyclopropenone sensitization with weekly scalp DPC. At each patch-test visit, blood was drawn before the patch test was applied. Patients were eligible if aged 18 to 70, diagnosed with alopecia and judged suitable for DPC therapy, and pregnant patients were excluded. Unfractionated whole blood was collected in Tempus Blood RNA tubes, and total RNA was extracted from that blood.

This TCR was recovered from a woman aged 40 to 55 with alopecia areata. Some clones in this sample may be carry-over from other donors' samples. The source was whole blood, collected in connection with sensitization to the hapten diphenylcyclopropenone (DPC). The V gene is TRBV20-1 and the J gene is TRBJ2-1; 9 bases in the junction line up with TRBD2. This receptor carries the CDR3 CSAEGGRAHNEQFF. The DNA sequence reads TGCAGTGCTGAGGGCGGGAGGGCCCACAATGAGCAGTTCTTC.